These 9 T cell receptor beta chains were sequenced from one sample in a study of CXCR3-negative and CXCR3-positive naive CD8 T cells. Study-level findings and limits: CXCR3-positive naive cells had more hydrophobic TRB CDR3s than CXCR3-negative naive cells.

The study made its TRB cDNA libraries by 5' RACE, adding UMI labels. Following a re-call of the 5' RACE reads, TCRdb has one entry per CDR3 protein and lacks DNA. The sample table includes around 63,000 distinct CDR3 sequences. Antigen specificity for these receptors is unknown. What was sequenced was naive CXCR3+ CD8+ T cells from blood. Stated subset: CD45RO-CCR7+CD27+CD95- naive CD8+ T cells expressing CXCR3 (TNR3+). The receptors here all came from a human donor in good health. Some clones in this sample may be carry-over from other donors' samples.

The rearrangement joins TRBV7-8 to TRBJ1-6; as DNA is missing, the TRBD1 call by TCRdb cannot be tested. The CDR3 runs 18 residues. Germline V gene sequence: CDR1 SGHVS, CDR2 FQNEAQ. CDR3 region: CASSPTGDPVSYNSPLHF.

The chain combines TRBV9 with TRBJ2-7. The germline V gene has CDR1 SGDLS and CDR2 YYNGEE. This CDR3 has 14 amino acids. CDR3 sequence reads: CASSVEENSYEQYF.

This chain uses TRBV14 with TRBJ2-3; TCRdb gives TRBD1 as the D gene, but with no DNA this cannot be confirmed. Germline lookup yields CDR1 SGHDN and CDR2 FVKESK. This CDR3 contains 13 residues. The CDR3 protein is CASSLVPADTQYF.

The V and J genes are TRBV5-1 and TRBJ2-1; TCRdb lists TRBD1, though no DNA is available to test this call. CDR1 and CDR2 from the germline V gene are SGHRS and YFSETQ. The CDR3 is 15 amino acids. The CDR3 loop reads CASSYLGQARDEQFF. Supplemented by reference TRBV5-1 and TRBJ2-1, the full variable domain reads KAGVTQTPRYLIKTRGQQVTLSCSPISGHRSVSWYQQTPGQGLQFLFEYFSETQRNKGNFPGRFSGRQFSNSRSEMNVSTLELGDSALYLCASSYLGQARDEQFFGPGTRLTVL.

The genes are TRBV7-9 and TRBJ1-1; with no DNA, the TCRdb D assignment of TRBD1 cannot be verified. Germline V gene sequence: CDR1 SEHNR, CDR2 FQNEAQ (reference sequence). The CDR3 sequence is 12 residues long. The CDR3 sequence: CASSLGAMGAFF.

The genes are TRBV7-6 and TRBJ2-1. Looked up from germline, CDR1 is SGHVS and CDR2 is FNYEAQ. The CDR3 totals 12 residues. This CDR3 reads CASSLVSDEQFF.

The chain is built from TRBV20-1 and TRBJ2-1; TCRdb outputs TRBD1, but without DNA this stays unchecked. Looked up from germline, CDR1 is DFQATT and CDR2 is SNEGSKA (reference sequence). This CDR3 is built from 15 residues. The CDR3 loop is CSARRDESSYNEQFF.

The V gene is TRBV12-3 or TRBV12-4, the J gene TRBJ2-3; the TRBD2 assignment by TCRdb is unverifiable without DNA. The CDR3 is made up of 16 amino acids. The CDR3 here is CASSSPLSGGADTQYF.

V and J are TRBV29-1 and TRBJ1-2; TCRdb's D gene call, TRBD1, goes unchecked for lack of DNA. CDR3 length: 14 amino acids. CDR1 is SQVTM, CDR2 ANQGSEA, per germline. The CDR3 is CSGGGLGANYGYTF.